These T cell receptor beta chains were read from a single sample in a study of beta chain features in type 1 diabetes. Method: immunoSEQ multiplex PCR; TCRdb's copy keeps in-frame clones and lacks some. The sample holds 600,000 to 700,000 clones; roughly an eighth are singletons and the top ten take 0.02% to 0.025%. What was sequenced was naive CD4+ T cells from blood. These receptors came from a man younger than 35 with type 1 diabetes. The CDR3 runs from the conserved cysteine through the conserved F or W. D genes are given only for firm matches. The size of a clone is reported for some rows only, either as once, few or many, or as a class for expanded clones.

v_gene: TRBV2
abundance: -
d_gene: -
j_gene: TRBJ2-6
CDR3aa: CASRGLNSGANVLTF
CDR3nt: TGTGCCAGCAGGGGCCTTAACTCTGGGGCCAACGTCCTGACTTTC

v_gene: TRBV2
abundance: -
d_gene: TRBD2
j_gene: TRBJ2-3
CDR3aa: CASSSGAGTDTQYF
CDR3nt: TGTGCCAGCAGTAGCGGGGCTGGCACAGATACGCAGTATTTT

v_gene: TRBV30
abundance: few
d_gene: -
j_gene: TRBJ1-5
CDR3aa: CAWSDEGNQPQHF
CDR3nt: TGTGCCTGGAGTGATGAGGGAAACCAGCCCCAGCATTTT

v_gene: TRBV11-2
abundance: -
d_gene: TRBD1
j_gene: TRBJ1-4
CDR3aa: CASSLNTGVNEKLFF
CDR3nt: TGTGCCAGCAGCTTAAATACAGGGGTAAATGAAAAACTGTTTTTT

v_gene: TRBV9
abundance: -
d_gene: -
j_gene: TRBJ2-4
CDR3aa: CASSVDFSSQSKNIQYF
CDR3nt: TGTGCCAGCAGCGTAGACTTTTCGAGTCAGTCCAAAAACATTCAGTACTTC

v_gene: TRBV30
abundance: few
d_gene: -
j_gene: TRBJ2-7
CDR3aa: CAWSEPASLKAIYEQYF
CDR3nt: TGTGCCTGGAGTGAACCGGCCTCGCTCAAAGCGATCTACGAGCAGTACTTC

v_gene: TRBV10-3
abundance: few
d_gene: -
j_gene: TRBJ2-5
CDR3aa: CAIATSPQETQYF
CDR3nt: TGTGCCATCGCGACTAGTCCCCAAGAGACCCAGTACTTC

v_gene: TRBV10-3
abundance: -
d_gene: -
j_gene: TRBJ1-3
CDR3aa: CAIRDHSGNTIYF
CDR3nt: TGTGCCATCAGGGACCACTCTGGAAACACCATATATTTT

v_gene: TRBV7-9
abundance: -
d_gene: TRBD1
j_gene: TRBJ2-7
CDR3aa: CASSLGTGENYEQYF
CDR3nt: TGTGCCAGCAGCTTAGGGACAGGGGAAAACTACGAGCAGTACTTC

v_gene: TRBV2
abundance: -
d_gene: -
j_gene: TRBJ2-1
CDR3aa: CATLSTLSGGSYNEQFF
CDR3nt: TGTGCCACCCTGTCGACCCTCTCCGGAGGCTCCTACAATGAGCAGTTCTTC

v_gene: TRBV10-3
abundance: -
d_gene: -
j_gene: TRBJ2-2
CDR3aa: CAISDSQGNTGELFF
CDR3nt: TGTGCCATCAGTGACAGTCAGGGAAACACCGGGGAGCTGTTTTTT

v_gene: TRBV2
abundance: -
d_gene: -
j_gene: TRBJ1-6
CDR3aa: CASTPTVGNSPLHF
CDR3nt: TGTGCCAGCACCCCAACTGTCGGGAATTCACCCCTCCACTTT

v_gene: TRBV7-2
abundance: few
d_gene: -
j_gene: TRBJ2-7
CDR3aa: CASSTLVLGGEQYF
CDR3nt: TGTGCCAGCAGCACATTAGTCCTAGGGGGCGAGCAGTACTTC

v_gene: TRBV28
abundance: -
d_gene: -
j_gene: TRBJ1-1
CDR3aa: CASRSGMNTEAFF
CDR3nt: TGTGCCAGCAGATCTGGGATGAACACTGAAGCTTTCTTT

v_gene: TRBV14
abundance: -
d_gene: TRBD1
j_gene: TRBJ1-2
CDR3aa: CASSWDRGNYGYTF
CDR3nt: TGTGCCAGCAGCTGGGACAGGGGGAACTATGGCTACACCTTC

v_gene: TRBV5-6
abundance: -
d_gene: -
j_gene: TRBJ2-7
CDR3aa: CASSLRDSRRQYF
CDR3nt: TGTGCCAGCAGCCTTAGGGACTCCAGGAGGCAGTACTTC

v_gene: TRBV25-1
abundance: few
d_gene: TRBD1
j_gene: TRBJ2-3
CDR3aa: CASSEMGRGRDTQYF
CDR3nt: TGTGCCAGCAGTGAAATGGGCAGGGGGCGAGATACGCAGTATTTT

v_gene: TRBV7-2
abundance: -
d_gene: -
j_gene: TRBJ1-2
CDR3aa: CASSLEAVGYTF
CDR3nt: TGTGCCAGCAGCTTAGAGGCCGTGGGCTACACCTTC

v_gene: TRBV11-2
abundance: few
d_gene: -
j_gene: TRBJ2-1
CDR3aa: CASAVYNEQFF
CDR3nt: TGTGCCAGTGCGGTGTACAATGAGCAGTTCTTC

v_gene: TRBV28
abundance: few
d_gene: -
j_gene: TRBJ2-7
CDR3aa: CASRSGAGASYEQYF
CDR3nt: TGTGCCAGCAGGAGTGGGGCAGGCGCGTCCTACGAGCAGTACTTC

v_gene: TRBV2
abundance: few
d_gene: TRBD1
j_gene: TRBJ1-2
CDR3aa: CASSGRGQGVIGYGYTF
CDR3nt: TGTGCCAGCAGTGGACGGGGACAGGGGGTAATCGGCTATGGCTACACCTTC

v_gene: TRBV5-1
abundance: few
d_gene: -
j_gene: TRBJ2-1
CDR3aa: CASSLGQGLHNEQFF
CDR3nt: TGCGCCAGCAGCTTGGGGCAGGGTTTACACAATGAGCAGTTCTTC

v_gene: TRBV10-3
abundance: few
d_gene: -
j_gene: TRBJ1-4
CDR3aa: CAISPGEKLFF
CDR3nt: TGTGCCATCAGTCCGGGTGAAAAACTGTTTTTT

v_gene: TRBV5-5
abundance: -
d_gene: -
j_gene: TRBJ1-4
CDR3aa: CASRSDRGRKNEKLFF
CDR3nt: TGTGCCAGCAGGTCCGACAGAGGGCGGAAGAACGAAAAACTGTTTTTT

v_gene: TRBV7-9
abundance: -
d_gene: -
j_gene: TRBJ1-2
CDR3aa: CASTAGSSLGGYTF
CDR3nt: TGTGCCAGCACGGCAGGGAGCTCCCTCGGTGGCTACACCTTC

v_gene: TRBV27
abundance: few
d_gene: -
j_gene: TRBJ1-1
CDR3aa: CASSRNSQVHTEAFF
CDR3nt: TGTGCCAGCAGCCGCAACTCACAGGTGCACACTGAAGCTTTCTTT

v_gene: TRBV27
abundance: few
d_gene: -
j_gene: TRBJ1-6
CDR3aa: CASSLRKDGWANSPLHF
CDR3nt: TGTGCCAGCAGTTTACGCAAAGACGGATGGGCTAATTCACCCCTCCACTTT

v_gene: TRBV12-5
abundance: few
d_gene: -
j_gene: TRBJ2-7
CDR3aa: CATHPRGVIYEQYF
CDR3nt: TGTGCCACCCACCCCAGGGGAGTGATCTACGAGCAGTACTTC

v_gene: TRBV29-1
abundance: -
d_gene: -
j_gene: TRBJ1-4
CDR3aa: CSFATNEKLFF
CDR3nt: TGCAGCTTTGCAACTAATGAAAAACTGTTTTTT

v_gene: TRBV6-6
abundance: -
d_gene: -
j_gene: TRBJ2-7
CDR3aa: CASVINYEQYF
CDR3nt: TGTGCCAGCGTGATCAACTACGAGCAGTACTTC